Shown below are 13 T cell receptor beta chains from a single sample sequenced in a study of shared clonotypes between healthy human individuals. The table came from immunoSEQ multiplex PCR; TCRdb's copy has only in-frame clones and leaves some out. The sample lists 500,000 to 550,000 clones, roughly 95% occurring once. Sequencing was carried out using naive CD4+ T cells sorted from blood. Subset reported: CD45RA+ positively selected. The receptors originated from a woman aged 25-40 years in good health.

J is TRBJ1-3 and V is TRBV11-2; D is possibly TRBD1 (5 bases). Germline V gene lookup returns CDR1 SGHAT and CDR2 FQNNGV. The CDR3 is 16 amino acids. Trimming stripped 6 bases from V and 0 bases from J, with 15 bases between. In DNA form, the CDR3 reads TGTGCCAGCAGTCCCTGGGGCATCAGCTCTGGAAACACCATATATTTT. Protein: CASSPWGISSGNTIYF.

The chain combines TRBV7-9 with TRBJ2-3; 7 bases fit TRBD2. J lost 2 bases, V lost 5 bases, and 10 bases had no gene match. CDR1 is SEHNR and CDR2 is FQNEAQ in the germline V gene (reference sequence). The CDR3 covers 16 residues. The CDR3 sequence: CASSLAASGNTDTQYF. CDR3 in DNA: TGTGCCAGCAGCCTCGCTGCTAGCGGCAACACAGATACGCAGTATTTT.

The V call is TRBV2, the J call TRBJ1-1; D may be TRBD1 (5 bases). Between the trimmed V and J ends, which lost 6 bases and 7 bases, there was a span of 18 bases. Germline CDR1 is SNHLY and CDR2 is FYNNEI. The CDR3 loop spans 14 amino acids. CDR3 loop: CASRTGTPYGEAFF. The CDR3 nucleotides are TGTGCCAGCAGAACGGGGACTCCTTACGGTGAAGCTTTCTTT.

This CDR3 reads CASRGTDGHTEAFF. Written as DNA, the CDR3 is TGTGCCAGCAGGGGGACAGACGGACACACTGAAGCTTTCTTT. The rearrangement joins TRBV25-1 to TRBJ1-1; 7 positions agree with TRBD1. This CDR3 comprises 14 residues. Losses at the gene ends were 6 bases for V and 3 bases for J; bases not matched to a gene: 7. The germline CDR1 and CDR2 sequences are MGHDK and SYGVNS.

The chain has TRBV2 and TRBJ1-2; D gene ambiguous. Germline CDR1 SNHLY, CDR2 FYNNEI. The CDR3 consists of 12 residues. V shed 7 bases and J shed 5 bases, with 11 bases lying between them. In DNA form, the CDR3 reads TGTGCCAGCACTCTCCTGAGATATGGCTACACCTTC. Translation: CASTLLRYGYTF.

The V and J genes are TRBV7-2 and TRBJ1-2, with D perhaps matching TRBD1 (5 bases). The V gene lost 3 bases and the J gene lost 3 bases, with 5 bases spanning the gap. The CDR3 is 12 amino acids. CDR1 is SGHTA and CDR2 is FQGNSA in the germline V gene. The CDR3 protein is CASSFRDYGYTF. In DNA, the CDR3 is TGTGCCAGCAGCTTCAGGGACTATGGCTACACCTTC.

The V gene is TRBV28, the J gene TRBJ2-6; D remains ambiguous. The CDR3 totals 13 residues. Trimming took off 8 bases at V and 4 bases at J, with 9 bases between the two ends. The germline V gene has CDR1 MDHEN and CDR2 SYDVKM. The CDR3 nucleotides are TGTGCCAGCTGGACCGCCGGGGCCAACGTCCTGACTTTC. This gives the protein CASWTAGANVLTF.

The chain combines TRBV11-2 with TRBJ2-7, with D uncertain. Germline V CDR1 and CDR2: SGHAT, FQNNGV. This CDR3 has 12 residues. V was clipped by 0 bases and J by 6 bases, with 6 bases between them. DNA for the CDR3: TGTGCCAGCAGCTTAGATCTTCTCGAGCAGTACTTC. The encoded protein is CASSLDLLEQYF. The variable domain in full, with the rest retrieved from reference TRBV11-2 and TRBJ2-7, is EAGVAQSPRYKIIEKRQSVAFWCNPISGHATLYWYQQILGQGPKLLIQFQNNGVVDDSQLPKDRFSAERLKGVDSTLKIQPAKLEDSAVYLCASSLDLLEQYFGPGTRLTVT.

The chain uses TRBV28 and TRBJ2-1, with TRBD2 identical over 12 bases. The ends lost 6 bases at V and 4 bases at J; junction bases unmatched: 10. The CDR3 consists of 17 residues. The V gene's germline CDR1 is MDHEN and CDR2 SYDVKM. This CDR3 is CASRSPGLAGLYNEQFF. As DNA, the CDR3 is TGTGCCAGCAGATCTCCGGGACTAGCGGGCTTATACAATGAGCAGTTCTTC.

This chain uses TRBV7-2 with TRBJ2-5; D possibly corresponds to TRBD2 (6 bases). With the DNA end fitting TRBJ2-7 better, the J assignment may be wrong. CDR3 length equals 15 residues. CDR1 and CDR2 from the germline V gene are SGHTA and FQGNSA. The CDR3 region has the DNA TGTGCCAGCAGCCAAGAAAGACTAGGCACCTACGAGCAGTACTTC. Amino acid sequence: CASSQERLGTYEQYF.

V usage is TRBV28 and J usage is TRBJ2-7, with D possibly TRBD2 on 7 matching bases. The length of the CDR3 is 14 residues. Per germline, CDR1 MDHEN and CDR2 SYDVKM. Trimming stripped 5 bases from V and 5 bases from J, with 16 bases between. CDR3 in DNA: TGTGCCAGCAGTAGGGGGGGGAGCAGAAACGAGCAGTACTTC. The encoded protein is CASSRGGSRNEQYF.

This chain links TRBV7-2 with TRBJ2-5, with a tentative D call TRBD1 (6 bases). Germline CDR1 is SGHTA and CDR2 is FQGNSA. V was cut by 1 base and J by 3 bases, with 9 bases left in between. This CDR3 spans 14 amino acids. CDR3 loop: CASSLGAGEETQYF. Written as DNA, the CDR3 is TGTGCCAGCAGCTTAGGGGCAGGGGAAGAGACCCAGTACTTC.

The chain links TRBV19 to TRBJ2-1; D is possibly TRBD1 (6 bases). The V end was cut by 7 bases, the J end by 5 bases, with 9 bases between. Germline V gene sequence: CDR1 LNHDA, CDR2 SQIVND (reference sequence). This CDR3 spans 12 amino acids. For the CDR3, the DNA is TGTGCCAGTAACCACAGGGACAATGAGCAGTTCTTC. This translates into CASNHRDNEQFF.